Below are 24 T cell receptor beta chains sequenced from a single sample in a study of cytomegalovirus exposure and HLA in healthy donors. PCR employed 60 Vbeta and 13 Jbeta primers. Sequenced by immunoSEQ multiplex PCR; TCRdb stores in-frame clones only, minus some. The sample includes 150,000 or so clones, roughly four fifths of them seen just once. Sequencing input: PBMCs. All receptors come from a man aged 18 to 29 in good health and CMV-seropositive.

This sequence joins TRBV5-4 and TRBJ2-7, with 13 bases lining up with TRBD2. The CDR3 runs to 17 residues. CDR1 is SGHNT and CDR2 is YYREEE in the germline V gene (reference sequence). J was trimmed by 0 bases and V by 3 bases; bases with no gene match: 6. The CDR3 sequence is CASSSGTSGISSYEQYF. CDR3 in DNA: TGTGCCAGCAGCTCCGGGACTAGCGGGATTAGCTCCTACGAGCAGTACTTC.

V and J are TRBV5-1 and TRBJ2-5; 9 bases match TRBD1. Germline CDR1 reads SGHRS; CDR2 reads YFSETQ. CDR3 length: 15 residues. V was pared by 3 bases and J by 4 bases, with 7 bases of the junction left unmatched. The CDR3 region is CASSSRQGGAETQYF. DNA of the CDR3: TGCGCCAGCAGCTCGCGACAGGGGGGGGCAGAGACCCAGTACTTC.

The rearrangement uses TRBV5-6 and TRBJ2-5; D may be TRBD2 (5 bases). The J call may be wrong; the DNA end is better matched by TRBJ2-7. The germline gives CDR1 SGHDT, CDR2 YYEEEE. The CDR3 loop spans 16 amino acids. CDR3: CASSLGSVSGSYEQYF. The CDR3 coding sequence is TGTGCCAGCAGCTTGGGGTCCGTCTCGGGGTCCTACGAGCAGTACTTC.

This clone was detected a few times. The chain recombines TRBV28 with TRBJ1-5, with D possibly matching TRBD1 (5 bases). The length of the CDR3 is 15 residues. The germline CDR1 and CDR2 sequences are MDHEN and SYDVKM. Trimming took 1 base from V and 7 from J, leaving 14 bases between them. The CDR3 region is CASSLSGRELQPQHF. In nucleotides, the CDR3 is TGTGCCAGCAGTTTATCCGGCAGGGAATTACAGCCCCAGCATTTT.

As to this clone: This sample includes further DNA sequences coding for the same CDR3. The chain is built from TRBV11-2 and TRBJ2-1; 8 bases line up with TRBD2. The ends lost 4 bases at V and 0 bases at J; junction bases unmatched: 2. There are 15 residues in the CDR3. Germline loops: CDR1 SGHAT, CDR2 FQNNGV. The CDR3 protein is CASSSSGSSYNEQFF. The CDR3 DNA reads as TGTGCCAGCAGCTCCAGCGGGAGCTCCTACAATGAGCAGTTCTTC.

This clone was observed once. The V gene is TRBV15, the J gene TRBJ1-1, with D perhaps matching TRBD1 (6 bases). Germline-derived CDR1 and CDR2 are LNHNV and YYDKDF (reference sequence). Trimming cost V 1 base and J 5 bases, with 14 bases left between them. The CDR3 runs 15 residues. The CDR3 is CATSRVAGAGTEAFF. CDR3 bases: TGTGCCACCAGCAGAGTCGCGGGGGCCGGGACTGAAGCTTTCTTT.

CDR3 amino acids: CASSEPLAGQPQHF. CDR3 in DNA: TGCGCCAGCAGTGAGCCCCTGGCGGGGCAGCCCCAGCATTTT. This sequence joins TRBV10-2 and TRBJ1-5; D not certain. The CDR3 is 14 residues long. V lost 2 bases and J lost 7, with 12 bases in between. Germline CDR1 WSHSY, CDR2 SAAADI.

This sequence joins TRBV11-3 and TRBJ2-7; 10 bases agree with TRBD2. The V gene end was trimmed by 8 bases and the J gene end by 8 bases; junction bases not matched to a gene: 6. CDR1 and CDR2 (germline): SGHNT, YENEEA. The CDR3 spans 12 residues. The CDR3 bases are TGTGCCAGCGGACTAGCGGACAAGCAGCAGTACTTC. It yields the protein CASGLADKQQYF.

The genes are TRBV2 and TRBJ2-2; possible D gene TRBD1, 5 bases. V was clipped by 6 bases and J by 2 bases, with 10 bases between them. CDR3 length equals 14 residues. Germline CDR1 SNHLY, CDR2 FYNNEI. The CDR3 loop reads CASRGAANTGELFF. CDR3 coding DNA: TGTGCCAGCAGAGGGGCAGCCAACACCGGGGAGCTGTTTTTT. Based on the CDR3 plus reference TRBV2 and TRBJ2-2, the full variable domain is EPEVTQTPSHQVTQMGQEVILRCVPISNHLYFYWYRQILGQKVEFLVSFYNNEISEKSEIFDDQFSVERPDGSNFTLKIRSTKLEDSAMYFCASRGAANTGELFFGEGSRLTVL.

The chain combines TRBV5-1 with TRBJ2-3; tentatively, D is TRBD1 (5 bases). This CDR3 is built from 17 residues. Trimming left V 4 bases short and J 2 bases short, with 20 bases between. CDR1 and CDR2 from the germline V gene are SGHRS and YFSETQ. The CDR3 here is CASSNRQTLIDTDTQYF. DNA for the CDR3: TGCGCCAGCAGCAACCGACAGACCCTAATTGACACAGATACGCAGTATTTT.

The chain employs TRBV6-5 and TRBJ2-2, with D possibly being TRBD2 (6 bases). There are 16 residues in the CDR3. The germline CDR1 and CDR2 sequences are MNHEY and SVGAGI. The V end was cut by 4 bases, the J end by 0 bases, with 12 bases between. The CDR3 DNA is TGTGCCAGCAGTTCAAGGCGGGGATCGAACACCGGGGAGCTGTTTTTT. It specifies CASSSRRGSNTGELFF.

The rearrangement uses TRBV2 and TRBJ1-5; TRBD1 matches 7 bases. This CDR3 spans 16 amino acids. Per germline, CDR1 SNHLY and CDR2 FYNNEI. V lost 6 bases, J lost 3 bases, and 11 bases stayed unmatched. The CDR3 loop is CASSPTDRAYNQPQHF. The CDR3 nucleotides read TGTGCCAGCAGCCCCACCGACAGGGCCTACAATCAGCCCCAGCATTTT.

This chain uses TRBV4-2 with TRBJ2-6; 11 positions agree with TRBD1. CDR3 length: 18 residues. V shed 3 bases and J 9 bases; nucleotides not matched to a gene: 13. Per the germline V gene, CDR1 is LGHNA and CDR2 is YNFKEQ. Here the CDR3 DNA reads TGTGCCAGCAGCCACGGGACAGGGGGGGACTGGTTGGTCAACGTCCTGACTTTC. As protein: CASSHGTGGDWLVNVLTF.

The V gene is TRBV6-5, the J gene TRBJ2-7, with a tentative D call TRBD2 (6 bases). The germline gives CDR1 MNHEY, CDR2 SVGAGI. This CDR3 region has 12 residues. V was clipped by 10 bases and J by 2 bases, with 12 bases between them. In nucleotides, the CDR3 is TGTGCCACCAGGGACTTCACCTACGAGCAGTACTTC. This sequence encodes CATRDFTYEQYF.

The rearrangement links TRBV15 to TRBJ2-2; unclear D gene. Deletions cut 0 bases from V and 3 bases from J, with 17 bases between. CDR3 size: 18 residues. Germline V lookup: CDR1 LNHNV, CDR2 YYDKDF (reference sequence). As DNA, the CDR3 is TGTGCCACCAGCAGAGATCGTTTCGCCCGTCGGTACACCGGGGAGCTGTTTTTT. This gives the protein CATSRDRFARRYTGELFF.

The CDR3 here is CASSLGQGTTYGYTF. In DNA form, the CDR3 reads TGTGCCAGCAGTTTAGGGCAGGGGACTACCTATGGCTACACCTTC. The gene calls are TRBV27 and TRBJ1-2, with D possibly matching TRBD1 (6 bases). The CDR3 sequence is 15 residues long. V dropped 2 bases and J dropped 4 bases, with 14 bases sitting between them. Germline V gene data show CDR1 as MNHEY and CDR2 as SMNVEV (reference sequence).

The genes are TRBV5-5 and TRBJ2-7, with TRBD1 matching over 7 bases. This CDR3 region has 16 residues. The J segment lost 7 bases and the V segment lost 4 bases, leaving 17 bases of the junction unmatched. Per germline, CDR1 SGHKS and CDR2 YYEKEE (reference sequence). The CDR3 DNA reads as TGTGCCAGCAGCCCCCCGGCGGCGACAGGGTATAGGGAGCAGTACTTC. Protein: CASSPPAATGYREQYF.

This clone has only a few counts. V is TRBV5-1 and J is TRBJ2-2; TRBD1 might be the D (5 bases). V was pared by 0 bases and J by 4 bases, with 13 bases between. In germline, CDR1 is SGHRS, CDR2 YFSETQ. The CDR3 contains 16 residues. This CDR3 reads CASSLESSRGTGELFF. CDR3 DNA sequence: TGCGCCAGCAGCTTGGAGTCCTCTAGGGGCACCGGGGAGCTGTTTTTT.

The chain couples TRBV9 to TRBJ2-2; 8 bases are a match to TRBD1. CDR1 SGDLS and CDR2 YYNGEE come from the germline V gene. V lost 5 bases and J lost 2; bases outside the gene matches: 5. This CDR3 spans 15 amino acids. CDR3 DNA sequence: TGTGCCAGCAGAATCGGGACAGGAAACACCGGGGAGCTGTTTTTT. Its protein is CASRIGTGNTGELFF. Looking up the rest from reference TRBV9 and TRBJ2-2 gives the full variable domain: DSGVTQTPKHLITATGQRVTLRCSPRSGDLSVYWYQQSLDQGLQFLIQYYNGEERAKGNILERFSAQQFPDLHSELNLSSLELGDSALYFCASRIGTGNTGELFFGEGSRLTVL.

The genes are TRBV30 and TRBJ2-7; D is undetermined. This CDR3 has 12 amino acids. Trimming shortened V by 0 bases and J by 11 bases, and 14 bases separated the two germline ends. Germline V gene data show CDR1 as GTSNPN and CDR2 as SVGIG (reference sequence). CDR3 amino acids: CAWSVGAQVEYF. CDR3 nucleotides: TGTGCCTGGAGTGTAGGTGCCCAGGTAGAGTACTTC.

A single count supports this clone. V usage is TRBV28 and J usage is TRBJ2-1; D is unclear. CDR3 length: 12 amino acids. Trimming took 4 bases from V and 2 from J, leaving 3 bases between them. The germline gives CDR1 MDHEN, CDR2 SYDVKM. Here the CDR3 reads CASSSTYNEQFF. DNA of the CDR3: TGTGCCAGCAGTTCCACCTACAATGAGCAGTTCTTC.

In this sample, this clone turned up once. The chain has TRBV6-1 and TRBJ1-1; D gene uncertain. Trimming removed 6 bases at V and 11 bases at J, with 19 bases between. The CDR3 sequence is 13 residues long. The germline CDR1 and CDR2 sequences are MNHNS and SASEGT. CDR3 loop: CASSPERRMRAFF. The CDR3 DNA reads TGTGCCAGCAGCCCCGAGCGGAGGATGAGGGCTTTCTTT.

This clone was recorded only once. The chain links TRBV5-6 to TRBJ1-5, with D possibly TRBD1 on 6 matching bases. CDR1 and CDR2 from the germline V gene are SGHDT and YYEEEE. The CDR3 is 15 residues long. The V end lost 1 base, the J end lost 6 bases, and 14 bases lay between the germline ends. In DNA form, the CDR3 reads TGTGCCAGCAGCTTGAAACAGGGTAGTTCTCAGCCCCAGCATTTT. This sequence encodes CASSLKQGSSQPQHF.

V gene TRBV30 combines with J gene TRBJ1-2; the D gene is possibly TRBD1 (6 bases). V was pared by 1 base and J by 1 base, with 16 bases between. Germline V gives CDR1 GTSNPN, CDR2 SVGIG (reference sequence). CDR3 length equals 16 residues. CDR3: CAWSALRGGNNYGYTF. The CDR3 DNA is TGTGCCTGGAGTGCACTTAGGGGGGGCAATAACTATGGCTACACCTTC.